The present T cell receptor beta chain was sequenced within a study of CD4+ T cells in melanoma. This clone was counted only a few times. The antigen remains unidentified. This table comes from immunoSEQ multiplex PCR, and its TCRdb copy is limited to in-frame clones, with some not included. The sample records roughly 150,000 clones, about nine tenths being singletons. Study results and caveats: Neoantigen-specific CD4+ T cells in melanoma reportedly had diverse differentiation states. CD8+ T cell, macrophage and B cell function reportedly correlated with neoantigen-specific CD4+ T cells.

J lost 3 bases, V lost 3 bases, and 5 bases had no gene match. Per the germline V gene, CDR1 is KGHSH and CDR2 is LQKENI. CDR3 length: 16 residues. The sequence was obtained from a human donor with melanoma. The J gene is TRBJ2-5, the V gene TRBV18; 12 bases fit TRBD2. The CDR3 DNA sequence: TGTGCCAGCTCACCCCGTCGACTAGCGGGGGAAGAGACCCAGTACTTC. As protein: CASSPRRLAGEETQYF.